This section outlines one T cell receptor beta chain sequence together with its context. The repertoire was sequenced with immunoSEQ multiplex PCR; TCRdb's copy has only in-frame clones and lacks some. This table has 200,000 to 250,000 clones, approximately 86% appearing once. This CDR3 is built from 15 residues. V was clipped by 8 bases and J by 0 bases; unmatched bases: 6. Germline values: CDR1 MNHEY, CDR2 SVGAGI. This specimen comes from a study of blood T cell repertoires in COVID-19. Study information: There were acute and convalescent COVID-19 samples, and they came from the United States, Italy and Spain. Sample material is recorded as cDNA or gDNA derived from T cells, B-cell-depleted T cells, or PBMCs.

J is TRBJ2-2 and V is TRBV6-5, with 7 bases identical to TRBD1. The receptor's source is a man between 60 and 70 years old with acute or convalescent COVID-19. Sequencing was performed on peripheral blood. CDR3 DNA: TGTGCCAGCTCACCGGGACAGCCGAACACCGGGGAGCTGTTTTTT. As protein: CASSPGQPNTGELFF.